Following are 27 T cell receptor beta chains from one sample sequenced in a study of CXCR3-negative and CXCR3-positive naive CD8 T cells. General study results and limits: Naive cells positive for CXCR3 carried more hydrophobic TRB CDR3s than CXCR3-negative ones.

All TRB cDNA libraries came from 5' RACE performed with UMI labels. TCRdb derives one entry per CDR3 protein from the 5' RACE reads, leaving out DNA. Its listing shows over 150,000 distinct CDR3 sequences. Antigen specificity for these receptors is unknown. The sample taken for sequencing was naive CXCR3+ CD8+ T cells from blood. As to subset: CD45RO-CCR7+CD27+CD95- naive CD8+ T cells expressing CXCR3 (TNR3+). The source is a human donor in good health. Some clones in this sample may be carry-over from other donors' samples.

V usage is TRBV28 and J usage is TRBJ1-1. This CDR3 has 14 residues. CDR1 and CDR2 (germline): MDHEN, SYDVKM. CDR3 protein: CASSFPQLNTEAFF.

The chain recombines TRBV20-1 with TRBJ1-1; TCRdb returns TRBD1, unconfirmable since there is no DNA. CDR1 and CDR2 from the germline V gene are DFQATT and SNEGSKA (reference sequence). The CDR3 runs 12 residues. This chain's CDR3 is CSAKTGPTEAFF.

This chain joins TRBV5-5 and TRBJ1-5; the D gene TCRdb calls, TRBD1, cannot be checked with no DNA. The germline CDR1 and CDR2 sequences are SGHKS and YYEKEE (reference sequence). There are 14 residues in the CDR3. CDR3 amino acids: CASSLGQGAQPQHF.

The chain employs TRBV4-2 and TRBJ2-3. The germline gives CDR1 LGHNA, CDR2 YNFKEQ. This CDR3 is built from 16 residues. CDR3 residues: CASSQDLAGGTDTQYF.

CDR3 amino acids: CASSTDRKNGYTF. This chain connects TRBV27 to TRBJ1-2; TCRdb's assignment of TRBD1 cannot be checked, as there is no DNA. Germline CDR1 is MNHEY and CDR2 is SMNVEV (reference sequence). The CDR3 totals 13 residues.

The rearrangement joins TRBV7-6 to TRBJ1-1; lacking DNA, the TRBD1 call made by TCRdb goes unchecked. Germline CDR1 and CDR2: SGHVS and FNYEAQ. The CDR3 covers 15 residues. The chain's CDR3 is CASSTKQGALTEAFF.

CDR3 sequence: CASSWRGRAADTQYF. The chain is built from TRBV28 and TRBJ2-3; TCRdb's D call, TRBD2, is unchecked because there is no DNA. Germline V gene lookup returns CDR1 MDHEN and CDR2 SYDVKM. CDR3 size: 15 residues.

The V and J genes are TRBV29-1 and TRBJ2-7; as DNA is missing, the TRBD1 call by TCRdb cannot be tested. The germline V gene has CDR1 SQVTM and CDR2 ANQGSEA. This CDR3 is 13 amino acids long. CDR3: CSVEDGGIYEQYF.

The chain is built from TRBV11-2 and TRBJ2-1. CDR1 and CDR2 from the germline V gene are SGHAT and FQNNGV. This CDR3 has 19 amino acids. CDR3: CASSLYVEWLEIGDNEQFF.

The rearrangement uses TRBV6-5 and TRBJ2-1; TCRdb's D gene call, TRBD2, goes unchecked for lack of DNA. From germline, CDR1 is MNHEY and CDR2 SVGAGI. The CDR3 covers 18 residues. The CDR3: CASSYSPLPRAKFNEQFF.

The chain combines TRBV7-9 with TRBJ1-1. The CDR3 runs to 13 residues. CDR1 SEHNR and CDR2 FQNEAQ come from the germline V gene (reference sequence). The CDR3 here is CASSLGLDTEAFF.

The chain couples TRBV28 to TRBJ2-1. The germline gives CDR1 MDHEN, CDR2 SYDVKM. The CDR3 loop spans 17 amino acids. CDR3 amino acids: CASSPLIGVGGYNEQFF.

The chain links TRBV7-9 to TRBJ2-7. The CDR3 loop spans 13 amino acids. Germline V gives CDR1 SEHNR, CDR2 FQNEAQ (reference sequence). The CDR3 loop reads CASSLPRRNEQYF.

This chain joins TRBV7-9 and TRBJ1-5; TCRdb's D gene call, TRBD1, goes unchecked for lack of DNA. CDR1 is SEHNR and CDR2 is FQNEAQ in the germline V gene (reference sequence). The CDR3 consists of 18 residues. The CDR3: CASSPTPGTGYSNQPQHF.

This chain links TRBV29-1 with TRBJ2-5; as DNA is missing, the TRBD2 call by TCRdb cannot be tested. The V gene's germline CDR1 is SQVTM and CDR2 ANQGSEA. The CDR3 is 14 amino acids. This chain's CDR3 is CSVEGLGLIGTQYF.

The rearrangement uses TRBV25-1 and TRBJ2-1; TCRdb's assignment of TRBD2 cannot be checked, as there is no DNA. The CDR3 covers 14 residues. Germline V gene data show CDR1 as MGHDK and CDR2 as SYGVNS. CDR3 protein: CASSVREGPNEQFF.

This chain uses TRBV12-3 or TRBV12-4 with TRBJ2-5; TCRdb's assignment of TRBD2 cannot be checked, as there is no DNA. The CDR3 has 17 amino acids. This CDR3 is CASSLGGRGRTRETQYF.

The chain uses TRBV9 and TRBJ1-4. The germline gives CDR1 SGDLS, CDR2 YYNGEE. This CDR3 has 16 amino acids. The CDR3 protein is CASSVGPESTNEKLFF.

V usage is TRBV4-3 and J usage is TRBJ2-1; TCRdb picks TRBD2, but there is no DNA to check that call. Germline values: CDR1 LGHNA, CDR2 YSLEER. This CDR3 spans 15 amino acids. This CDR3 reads CASSQDDSGGAFKFF.

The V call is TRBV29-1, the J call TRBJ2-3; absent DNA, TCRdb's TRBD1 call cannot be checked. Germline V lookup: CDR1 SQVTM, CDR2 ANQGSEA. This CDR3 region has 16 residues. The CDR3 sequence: CSVEGTAMDRVDTQYF.

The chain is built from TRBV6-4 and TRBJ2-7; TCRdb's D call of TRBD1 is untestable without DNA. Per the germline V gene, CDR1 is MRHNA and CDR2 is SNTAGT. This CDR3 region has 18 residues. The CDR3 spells CASSDPTGGRNNTYEQYF.

CDR3 region: CASSLAGRADTQYF. This sequence joins TRBV28 and TRBJ2-3; TCRdb returns TRBD2, unconfirmable since there is no DNA. This CDR3 has 14 amino acids. The germline V gene has CDR1 MDHEN and CDR2 SYDVKM.

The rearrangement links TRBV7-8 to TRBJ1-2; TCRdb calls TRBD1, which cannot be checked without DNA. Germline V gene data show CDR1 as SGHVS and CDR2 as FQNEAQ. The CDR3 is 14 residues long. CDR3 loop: CASSLDRGRDGYTF. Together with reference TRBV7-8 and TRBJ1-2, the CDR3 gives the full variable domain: GAGVSQSPRYKVAKRGQDVALRCDPISGHVSLFWYQQALGQGPEFLTYFQNEAQLDKSGLPSDRFFAERPEGSVSTLKIQRTQQEDSAVYLCASSLDRGRDGYTFGSGTRLTVV.

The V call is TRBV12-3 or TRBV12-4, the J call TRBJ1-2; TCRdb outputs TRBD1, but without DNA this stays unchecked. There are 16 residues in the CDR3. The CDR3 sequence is CASSLALTQGRYGYTF.

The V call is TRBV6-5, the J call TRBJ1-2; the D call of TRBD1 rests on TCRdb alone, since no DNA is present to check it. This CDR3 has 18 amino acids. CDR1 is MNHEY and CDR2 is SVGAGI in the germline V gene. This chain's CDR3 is CASSYWDQGLRVNYGYTF.

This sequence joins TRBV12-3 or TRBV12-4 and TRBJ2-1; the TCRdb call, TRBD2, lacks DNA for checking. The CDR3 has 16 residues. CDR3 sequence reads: CASSPRTSGSGNEQFF.

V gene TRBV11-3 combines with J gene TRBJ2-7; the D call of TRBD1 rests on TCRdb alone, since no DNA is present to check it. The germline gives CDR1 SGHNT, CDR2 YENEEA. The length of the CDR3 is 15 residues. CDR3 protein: CASRDRVRSSYEQYF.